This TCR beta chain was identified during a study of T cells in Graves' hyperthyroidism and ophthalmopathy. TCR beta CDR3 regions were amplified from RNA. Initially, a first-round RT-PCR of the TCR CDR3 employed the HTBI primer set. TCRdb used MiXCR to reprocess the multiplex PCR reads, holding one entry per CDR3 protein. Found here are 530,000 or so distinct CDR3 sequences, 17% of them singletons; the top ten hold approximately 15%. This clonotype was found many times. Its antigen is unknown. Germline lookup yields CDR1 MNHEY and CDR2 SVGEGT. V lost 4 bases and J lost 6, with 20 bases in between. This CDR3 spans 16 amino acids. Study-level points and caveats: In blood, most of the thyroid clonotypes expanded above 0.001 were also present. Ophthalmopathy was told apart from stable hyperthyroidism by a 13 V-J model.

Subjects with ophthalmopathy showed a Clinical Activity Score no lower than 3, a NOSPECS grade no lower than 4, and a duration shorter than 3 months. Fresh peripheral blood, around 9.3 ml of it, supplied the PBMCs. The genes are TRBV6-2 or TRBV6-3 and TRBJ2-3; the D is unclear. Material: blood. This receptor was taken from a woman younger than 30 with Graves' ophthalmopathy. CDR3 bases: TGTGCCAGCAGTTCCGTTGATCGGCGGAGCCTTGATACGCAGTATTTT. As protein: CASSSVDRRSLDTQYF.